The source of this T cell receptor (beta chain) is a study of vaccination effects on CD4 cells after COVID-19. From germline, CDR1 is ENHRY and CDR2 SYGVKD. V lost 3 bases and J 3 bases, leaving 14 bases between the germline ends. The CDR3 length is 16 residues. In the case of this clone: The antigen is undetermined.

Pools of viral peptides were used by the ViraFEST assay to expand antigen-specific CD4+ T cells ahead of sequencing. CD4+ T cells were isolated after less than 13 days of culture. Sequencing was performed with immunoSEQ multiplex PCR; in TCRdb, only in-frame clones are kept and a portion is missing. The table shows around 19,000 clones, with 70% occurring only once. The rearrangement links TRBV10-3 to TRBJ1-4, with D unresolved. The sequencing used CD4+ T cells from PBMCs cultured with HCoV-229E spike peptides, collected before COVID-19 vaccination. The TCR comes from a human donor who received a COVID-19 vaccine. CDR3 region: CAISDIGYLANEKLFF. DNA of the CDR3: TGTGCCATCAGTGATATAGGTTATCTCGCTAATGAAAAACTGTTTTTT.